These 22 T cell receptor beta chains were sequenced from one sample in a study of Tregs in tolerant kidney transplant recipients. The assay was immunoSEQ multiplex PCR, and TCRdb's table has in-frame clones only and misses some. This listing includes roughly 30,000 clones. Sample: CD8+ T cells from blood, taken before the transplant. These TCRs come from a human donor who received a combined kidney and bone marrow transplant.

The part of the CDR3 DNA that was read is TGCGCCAGCAGCCAAGGACTAGCGGGAGTAAGCACCGGGGAG. Encoded protein: CASSQGLAGVSTGE. From start to end, the CDR3 is CASSQGLAGVSTGELFF. The J gene is TRBJ2-2, the V gene TRBV5-1; TRBD2 agrees at 13 bases. The read is 3 residues too short to cover the CDR3 end, so that end is filled in from the germline J gene. V gave up 4 bases and J gave up 4 bases; unmatched junction bases: 7. This CDR3 region has 17 residues. Germline lookup yields CDR1 SGHRS and CDR2 YFSETQ.

Worth noting for this clone: The sequence runs out 3 residues before the end of the CDR3; the remainder is reconstructed from the germline J gene. The V and J genes are TRBV4-1 and TRBJ2-1; 11 nucleotides line up with TRBD2. This CDR3 spans 16 amino acids. Trimming at V came to 6 bases and at J to 4 bases, leaving 8 bases not matched to a gene. Germline CDR1 MGHRA, CDR2 YSYEKL. CDR3 sequence: CASSYDSGRGYNEQFF. The sequenced part of the CDR3 DNA is TGCGCCAGCAGTTACGATAGCGGGAGGGGGTACAATGAG.

CDR3 bases read: TGTGCCAGTAGTATAGTACCATACTCCACCGGGGAG. Protein: CASSIVPYSTGE. In full, the CDR3 is CASSIVPYSTGELFF. The V and J genes are TRBV19 and TRBJ2-2; no clear D gene. The DNA ends 3 residues before the CDR3 does, and the rest of the CDR3 is filled in from the germline J gene. The CDR3 covers 15 residues. The ends were cut back, 1 base at V and 4 bases at J, with 10 bases in the middle. Per the germline V gene, CDR1 is LNHDA and CDR2 is SQIVND (reference sequence).

With regard to this clone: The observed sequence ends 3 residues before the CDR3 terminus, with the missing tail filled in from the germline J gene. The chain carries TRBV7-9 and TRBJ2-7, with TRBD2 matching over 11 bases. V shed 5 bases and J 6 bases; nucleotides not matched to a gene: 9. CDR1 and CDR2 from the germline V gene are SEHNR and FQNEAQ (reference sequence). This CDR3 has 15 residues. The sequenced CDR3 bases are TGTGCCAGCAGCGTCACGGGACTAGCGGTCCGCGAG. This encodes CASSVTGLAVRE. The whole CDR3 region reads CASSVTGLAVREQYF.

Concerning this clone itself: Coverage ceases 3 residues before the CDR3 finishes, and the germline J gene fills in the end. This chain connects TRBV30 to TRBJ1-1; perhaps TRBD1 as D (5 bases). Germline V gene lookup returns CDR1 GTSNPN and CDR2 SVGIG (reference sequence). The CDR3 totals 14 residues. V was trimmed by 2 bases and J by 4 bases, leaving 14 bases between them. CDR3 DNA (partial): TGTGCCTGGAGTACGGGGGTTAGGGGCACTGAA. Translating gives CAWSTGVRGTE. The whole CDR3 region reads CAWSTGVRGTEAFF.

As for this clone: Sequencing ends 3 residues short of the CDR3 end; the germline J gene provides the rest. This chain links TRBV6-2 or TRBV6-3 with TRBJ2-7, with D perhaps TRBD1 (6 bases). Germline CDR1 reads MNHEY; CDR2 reads SVGEGT. The CDR3 sequence is 13 residues long. The V end lost 10 bases, the J end lost 5 bases, and 18 bases lay between the germline ends. CDR3 sequence reads: CATAPPGVHEQYF. Incomplete CDR3 DNA: TGTGCCACCGCTCCCCCAGGGGTCCACGAG.

Comment on this clone: The read terminates 3 residues before the CDR3 end, so the remaining end is supplied by the germline J gene. The chain is built from TRBV29-1 and TRBJ1-5; 7 positions match TRBD1. Germline CDR1 reads SQVTM; CDR2 reads ANQGSEA. The CDR3 spans 14 residues. The V segment lost 6 bases and the J segment 6 bases; nucleotides outside the gene matches: 11. The part of the CDR3 DNA that was read is TGCAGCGTCCTAGGGACAGCCATTGGTCAGCCC. Translating gives CSVLGTAIGQP. From start to end, the CDR3 is CSVLGTAIGQPQHF.

About this clone itself: The read stops 3 residues short of the end of the CDR3; the missing end is completed from the germline J gene. J is TRBJ2-7 and V is TRBV28, with D hard to call. The CDR3 contains 15 residues. Germline CDR1 MDHEN, CDR2 SYDVKM. Trimming left V 2 bases short and J 6 bases short, with 17 bases between. This CDR3 reads CASSLIVNSMREQYF. Incomplete CDR3 DNA: TGTGCCAGCAGTTTAATAGTTAATTCAATGCGCGAG.

About this clone itself: The read halts 3 residues ahead of the CDR3 end, with the missing end drawn from the germline J gene. The V gene is TRBV7-9, the J gene TRBJ2-2; D gene unclear. Germline assignment: CDR1 SEHNR and CDR2 FQNEAQ (reference sequence). The CDR3 spans 14 residues. V lost 3 bases and J 1 base, leaving 6 bases between the germline ends. CDR3 in amino acids: CASSFAGNTGELFF. Incomplete CDR3 DNA: TGTGCCAGCAGCTTCGCAGGGAACACCGGGGAG.

CDR3 sequence: CASSSGTGTSDTQYF. The covered CDR3 bases are TGTGCCAGCAGCTCAGGGACAGGCACATCAGATACG. The rearrangement joins TRBV7-9 to TRBJ2-3; the match to TRBD1 covers 8 bases. The read terminates 3 residues ahead of where the CDR3 ends, so the germline J gene completes it. This CDR3 is 15 amino acids long. Germline V gene sequence: CDR1 SEHNR, CDR2 FQNEAQ (reference sequence). V was clipped by 4 bases and J by 4 bases; unmatched bases: 7.

About this clone itself: The read stops 3 residues short of the end of the CDR3; the missing end is completed from the germline J gene. This sequence joins TRBV7-9 and TRBJ2-7, with TRBD1 matching 10 bases. Trimming removed 5 bases from V and 3 bases from J; junction bases left unmatched: 4. From germline, CDR1 is SEHNR and CDR2 FQNEAQ (reference sequence). This CDR3 has 14 residues. Partial CDR3 DNA: TGTGCCAGCAGCCCATGGGACAGGGGCTACGAG. As protein: CASSPWDRGYE. The complete CDR3 reads CASSPWDRGYEQYF.

Concerning this clone itself: Coverage ceases 3 residues before the CDR3 finishes, and the germline J gene fills in the end. V and J are TRBV20-1 and TRBJ2-2; 8 positions agree with TRBD2. The CDR3 spans 18 residues. The V segment lost 0 bases and the J segment 1 base; nucleotides outside the gene matches: 10. Germline V lookup: CDR1 DFQATT, CDR2 SNEGSKA (reference sequence). The chain's CDR3 is CSARDLEGAGGNTGELFF. Incomplete CDR3 DNA: TGCAGTGCTAGAGATTTAGAAGGGGCGGGGGGGAACACCGGGGAG.

Notes on this clone: The sequenced fragment ends 3 residues before the CDR3 boundary, so the rest is inferred from the germline J gene. The rearrangement uses TRBV19 and TRBJ2-3; D may be TRBD2 (5 bases). The CDR3 has 12 amino acids. Trimming took off 6 bases at V and 5 bases at J, with 9 bases between the two ends. Germline V gene lookup returns CDR1 LNHDA and CDR2 SQIVND (reference sequence). The CDR3 sequence is CASRDFLDTQYF. CDR3 bases read: TGTGCCAGTAGGGACTTCTTAGATACG.

To note about this clone: The junction departs from the called germline gene at one end, perhaps through a read error. The missing CDR3 end, 3 residues past where the read stops, is filled in from the germline J gene. The rearrangement joins TRBV6-2 or TRBV6-3 to TRBJ2-5; 8 bases are shared with TRBD1. Germline loops: CDR1 MNHEY, CDR2 SVGEGT. CDR3 size: 15 residues. The CDR3 DNA, read in part, is TGTGCCAGCCTCGGGTCGACAGGGGACCAAGCGACC. Amino acid sequence: CASLGSTGDQAT. The whole CDR3 sequence is CASLGSTGDQATQYF.

Concerning this clone: The observed sequence ends 3 residues before the CDR3 terminus, with the missing tail filled in from the germline J gene. The chain uses TRBV12-3 or TRBV12-4 and TRBJ2-7; D is ambiguous. The CDR3 runs 12 residues. Trimming left V 5 bases short and J 6 bases short, with 11 bases between. This CDR3 reads CASSIIASEQYF. Incomplete CDR3 DNA: TGTGCCAGCAGTATCATAGCCTCCGAG.

Turning to this clone: The CDR3 extends 3 residues past the end of the read, so its final part is completed from the germline J gene. The J gene is TRBJ2-1, the V gene TRBV7-9; D not certain. The length of the CDR3 is 15 residues. Germline loops: CDR1 SEHNR, CDR2 FQNEAQ (reference sequence). The V gene lost 2 bases and the J gene lost 2 bases, with 10 bases spanning the gap. Incomplete CDR3 DNA: TGTGCCAGCAGCTTAAGGGTAGGGCCCTACAATGAG. Amino acids: CASSLRVGPYNE. The CDR3 in its entirety is CASSLRVGPYNEQFF.

The CDR3 reads CAWRPSGLAGTGELFF. The covered CDR3 bases are TGTGCCTGGAGACCCTCGGGACTAGCGGGAACCGGGGAG. The chain has TRBV30 and TRBJ2-2; 13 bases match TRBD2. The CDR3 extends 3 residues past the end of the read, so its final part is completed from the germline J gene. This CDR3 has 16 residues. The V segment lost 3 bases and the J segment 5 bases; nucleotides outside the gene matches: 6. The germline V gene encodes CDR1 GTSNPN and CDR2 SVGIG (reference sequence).

On this clone: The CDR3 end lies 3 residues beyond the end of the read and is filled in from the germline J gene. This chain connects TRBV7-8 to TRBJ2-5; 8 bases line up with TRBD1. The length of the CDR3 is 16 residues. The J segment lost 4 bases and the V segment lost 5 bases, leaving 12 bases of the junction unmatched. Looked up from germline, CDR1 is SGHVS and CDR2 is FQNEAQ. Partial CDR3 DNA: TGTGCCAGCAGCATGATGGACAGGGTCGTTGGAGAGACC. It yields the protein CASSMMDRVVGET. The entire CDR3 protein is CASSMMDRVVGETQYF. Variable domain in full (rest from reference TRBV7-8 and TRBJ2-5): GAGVSQSPRYKVAKRGQDVALRCDPISGHVSLFWYQQALGQGPEFLTYFQNEAQLDKSGLPSDRFFAERPEGSVSTLKIQRTQQEDSAVYLCASSMMDRVVGETQYFGPGTRLLVL.

Remarks on this clone: The CDR3 goes on 3 residues after the read ends, and that part is filled in from the germline J gene. This sequence joins TRBV29-1 and TRBJ1-2; D gene uncertain. This CDR3 comprises 12 residues. CDR1 is SQVTM and CDR2 is ANQGSEA in the germline V gene. The V gene lost 7 bases and the J gene lost 1 base, with 10 bases spanning the gap. The chain's CDR3 is CSAYSGNYGYTF. The covered CDR3 bases are TGCAGCGCCTACAGTGGTAACTATGGC.

As regards this clone: The read falls 3 residues short of the CDR3 end, and the missing part is taken from the germline J gene. The V gene is TRBV29-1, the J gene TRBJ2-3, with D possibly TRBD1 on 6 matching bases. The CDR3 runs 15 residues. Germline CDR1 is SQVTM and CDR2 is ANQGSEA. V was cut by 7 bases and J by 0 bases, with 17 bases left in between. The CDR3 bases that were read are TGCAGCGCCCCCCCCCAGGGGCCGAGCACAGATACG. It encodes CSAPPQGPSTDT. The CDR3 in full is CSAPPQGPSTDTQYF.

With respect to this clone: Sequencing ends 3 residues short of the CDR3 end; the germline J gene provides the rest. This chain connects TRBV2 to TRBJ1-4; TRBD1 might be the D (5 bases). Per the germline V gene, CDR1 is SNHLY and CDR2 is FYNNEI. Trimming shortened V by 4 bases and J by 2 bases, and 11 bases separated the two germline ends. This CDR3 is built from 15 residues. CDR3 sequence reads: CASSGLKGTNEKLFF. CDR3 DNA, as far as it was read: TGTGCCAGCAGTGGCCTAAAGGGGACTAATGAAAAA. The full variable domain, rest sourced from reference TRBV2 and TRBJ1-4, is EPEVTQTPSHQVTQMGQEVILRCVPISNHLYFYWYRQILGQKVEFLVSFYNNEISEKSEIFDDQFSVERPDGSNFTLKIRSTKLEDSAMYFCASSGLKGTNEKLFFGSGTQLSVL.

With respect to this clone: Coverage ceases 3 residues before the CDR3 finishes, and the germline J gene fills in the end. The genes are TRBV7-6 and TRBJ1-1; D unclear. CDR3 size: 14 residues. The V end was cut by 1 base, the J end by 4 bases, with 10 bases between. Germline V gene sequence: CDR1 SGHVS, CDR2 FNYEAQ. Incomplete CDR3 DNA: TGTGCCAGCAGCTTAGGGCCTCGGGGCACTGAA. The encoded protein is CASSLGPRGTE. The complete CDR3 sequence is CASSLGPRGTEAFF. Full variable domain (missing parts from reference TRBV7-6 and TRBJ1-1): GAGVSQSPRYKVTKRGQDVALRCDPISGHVSLYWYRQALGQGPEFLTYFNYEAQQDKSGLPNDRFSAERPEGSISTLTIQRTEQRDSAMYRCASSLGPRGTEAFFGQGTRLTVV.